This TCR beta chain stems from a study of shared clonotypes between healthy human individuals. TCRdb's table, derived via immunoSEQ multiplex PCR, lists solely in-frame clones and lacks some. The sample includes around 940,000 clones, about three quarters of them seen just once. The receptor was derived from a man in his late teens or twenties in good health. The sample comprised memory CD4+ T cells sorted from blood. Sample subset: CD45RA-negative fraction.

The CDR3 nucleotides read TGCAGCGTTGCCCGACCCGCTCTGACCTCGGAATACACTGAAGCTTTCTTT. Translating it yields CSVARPALTSEYTEAFF. The chain employs TRBV29-1 and TRBJ1-1, with D unclear. The CDR3 length is 17 residues. CDR1 SQVTM and CDR2 ANQGSEA come from the germline V gene. The V end was cut by 4 bases, the J end by 3 bases, with 24 bases between.